These T cell receptor beta chains were read from a single sample in a study of shared clonotypes between healthy human individuals. Repertoires were generated with immunoSEQ multiplex PCR, while TCRdb's copy carries only in-frame clones and drops some. The table has roughly 1,800,000 clones, about 95% seen once. Material for sequencing was naive CD8+ T cells sorted from blood. These TCRs come from a man aged 18-30 years in good health. Each CDR3 is given with its conserved first and last residue.

V gene,CDR3 length,CDR3 protein
TRBV6-5,16,CASSYGTDSGANVLTF
TRBV30,13,CAWSVAEDYGYTF
TRBV2,11,CASISSETQYF
TRBV5-6,12,CASSLVLNEQFF
TRBV5-4,14,CASSALQGPETQYF
TRBV30,11,CAGDRGLGYTF
TRBV4-1,17,CASSQAVSDASSYEQYF
TRBV6-5,15,CASSYSFEITDTQYF
TRBV27,16,CASQSRGGGGDTEAFF
TRBV11-2,15,CASSPDGGGFHEQYF
TRBV27,12,CASSFPEGEQYF
TRBV13,18,CASSRGQGVNVAGNTIYF
TRBV10-3,14,CAISDGQGGYEQYF
TRBV27,14,CASSLTGVGYGYTF
TRBV25-1,13,CASRQAHNQPQHF
TRBV9,13,CASSPRLGYEQYF
TRBV28,14,CASTVTGSSYEQYF
TRBV4-1,15,CASSQNVGEGYEQYF
TRBV30,17,CAWSVFPRAGENTEAFF
TRBV9,13,CASSSSVGNEQFF
TRBV2,12,CASSESSYEQYF
TRBV7-2,13,CASGGGSSYEQYF
TRBV19,13,CASSLGYSYEQYF
TRBV6-5,11,CASSYLETQYF
TRBV9,15,CASSVVVVDNTEAFF
TRBV7-9,15,CASSLAGDSYNEQFF
TRBV10-1,18,CASSESPPFKAGTGELFF
TRBV7-2,11,CASSLDSRRVF
TRBV27,14,CASRWGDSYNEQFF